This T cell receptor beta chain emerged from a study of tumor-infiltrating lymphocytes in primary liver carcinoma. Germline DNA was extracted alongside blood RNA, which was obtained from unsorted whole blood. This clonotype was picked up many times. A much larger clone differs from this one at a single base, so this may be a read error. V lost 1 base to trimming and J lost 4 bases, with 4 bases between them. This CDR3 region has 12 residues. Germline assignment: CDR1 SGHNT and CDR2 YENEEA. Synthesis of TCR beta cDNA was carried out from approximately 500 ng total RNA with a constant-region primer. It was through three nested multiplex PCR rounds of slightly modified ARM-PCR that TCR beta libraries arose. Use of TRBV1-TRBV30 forward primers with a C-beta reverse primer characterized the first two PCR rounds, which lasted nine to eleven cycles each. MiXCR, run by TCRdb on the multiplex PCR reads, gives a single entry per CDR3 protein. The table shows almost 200,000 distinct CDR3 sequences, with less than 75% occurring only once.

Sequences were obtained from peripheral blood. The source is a woman aged 55-75 years with primary liver carcinoma and hepatitis B virus infection. This chain joins TRBV11-3 and TRBJ2-5; D remains unclear. The CDR3 region has the DNA TGTGCCAGCAGCTTAGGGGTAGAGACCCAGTACTTC. Translated: CASSLGVETQYF. The full variable domain, its missing parts supplied by reference TRBV11-3 and TRBJ2-5, is EAGVVQSPRYKIIEKKQPVAFWCNPISGHNTLYWYLQNLGQGPELLIRYENEEAVDDSQLPKDRFSAERLKGVDSTLKIQPAELGDSAVYLCASSLGVETQYFGPGTRLLVL.